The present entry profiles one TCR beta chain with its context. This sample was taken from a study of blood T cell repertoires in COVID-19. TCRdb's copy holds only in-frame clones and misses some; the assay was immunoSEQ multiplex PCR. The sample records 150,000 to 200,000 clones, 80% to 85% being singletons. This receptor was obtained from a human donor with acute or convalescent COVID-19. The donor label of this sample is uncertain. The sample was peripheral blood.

In nucleotides, the CDR3 is TGTGCCAGCAGCCAAGTAACAGGGAACACTGAAGCTTTCTTT. This encodes CASSQVTGNTEAFF. The chain joins TRBV3-1 (or the pseudogene TRBV3-2) to TRBJ1-1; weak D call: TRBD1 (5 bases). The CDR3 sequence is 14 residues long. The germline V and J ends were trimmed by 1 base and 1 base, with 7 bases remaining between them. The germline CDR1 and CDR2 sequences are LGHDT and YNNKEL (reference sequence).